Listed below are T cell receptor beta chains from one sample, sequenced in a study of a mutant IDH1 vaccine in newly diagnosed glioma. Repertoires were generated with immunoSEQ multiplex PCR, while TCRdb's copy carries only in-frame clones and drops some. Of some 45,000 clones in the sample, about 83% were seen once. Their recognized antigens are unknown. The input for sequencing was PBMCs, taken from a glioma patient whose treatment included an IDH1 peptide vaccine. The receptor set was obtained from a woman aged 45-65 years with glioma. CDR3s include the opening cysteine and the closing phenylalanine or tryptophan. The D gene is left open where the match is weak. Not all rows give a size; the values are once, few, many and, for expanded clones, a class.

clone size	V gene	J gene	CDR3 length	D gene	CDR3 protein	CDR3 DNA
few	TRBV19	TRBJ1-1	14	TRBD1	CASSWDREFSEAFF	TGTGCCAGTAGTTGGGACAGGGAGTTCTCTGAAGCTTTCTTT
-	TRBV4-3	TRBJ2-7	15	-	CASSQDQAIYYEQYF	TGCGCCAGCAGCCAAGATCAGGCCATATACTACGAGCAGTACTTC
-	TRBV5-1	TRBJ2-5	15	TRBD1	CASNPTGGARETQYF	TGCGCCAGCAATCCGACAGGGGGGGCCAGAGAGACCCAGTACTTC
-	TRBV4-3	TRBJ2-1	13	-	CASSQEGSDEQFF	TGCGCCAGCAGCCAGGAGGGGTCGGATGAGCAGTTCTTC
-	TRBV7-9	TRBJ1-4	17	-	CASSLYKGGSTNEKLFF	TGTGCCAGCAGCCTATACAAGGGAGGGTCAACTAATGAAAAACTGTTTTTT
-	TRBV28	TRBJ2-7	15	TRBD1	CASSSQQGNGYEQYF	TGTGCCAGCAGTTCTCAACAGGGGAACGGCTACGAGCAGTACTTC
-	TRBV19	TRBJ1-3	12	-	CASSAQINTIYF	TGTGCCAGTAGTGCACAGATTAACACCATATATTTT
-	TRBV5-1	TRBJ2-5	15	-	CASSLVRDSQETQYF	TGCGCCAGCAGCTTGGTTCGTGACAGTCAAGAGACCCAGTACTTC
-	TRBV6-1	TRBJ2-2	15	TRBD2	CASRGRAANTGELFF	TGTGCCAGCAGGGGGAGGGCAGCGAACACCGGGGAGCTGTTTTTT
-	TRBV9	TRBJ1-1	14	-	CASSRAPRDTEAFF	TGTGCCAGCAGCCGGGCCCCACGGGACACTGAAGCTTTCTTT
-	TRBV19	TRBJ1-5	14	-	CASSIEQIGVAQHF	TGTGCCAGTAGTATAGAGCAAATCGGTGTAGCCCAGCATTTT
-	TRBV5-6	TRBJ1-5	12	TRBD1	CASSLNRGPQHF	TGTGCCAGCAGCCTCAACAGGGGACCCCAGCATTTT
once	TRBV20-1	TRBJ2-5	10	-	CSAQQETQYF	TGCAGTGCTCAGCAAGAGACCCAGTACTTC
-	TRBV30	TRBJ2-1	13	-	CAWTELPHNEQFF	TGTGCCTGGACCGAACTACCCCACAATGAGCAGTTCTTC
once	TRBV11-3	TRBJ2-5	18	TRBD1	CASSPGSGTGVVRETQYF	TGTGCCAGCAGCCCAGGCTCCGGGACAGGGGTTGTACGAGAGACCCAGTACTTC
-	TRBV7-9	TRBJ1-2	13	-	CASSLSAVHGYTF	TGTGCCAGCAGCTTATCGGCAGTTCATGGCTACACCTTC
once	TRBV13	TRBJ1-6	15	-	CASSLVTRGNSPLHF	TGTGCCAGCAGCTTAGTCACTAGGGGAAATTCACCCCTCCACTTT
once	TRBV29-1	TRBJ2-3	12	TRBD2	CSVRGGGDTQYF	TGCAGCGTCCGGGGGGGAGGGGATACGCAGTATTTT
-	TRBV6-5	TRBJ1-2	13	-	CASSSRGQYGYTF	TGTGCCAGCAGCTCCCGCGGCCAATATGGCTACACCTTC
-	TRBV6-1	TRBJ2-7	11	-	CASSELREQYF	TGTGCCAGCAGTGAACTCAGAGAGCAGTACTTC
-	TRBV27	TRBJ1-5	12	-	CASSFTKQPQHF	TGTGCCAGCAGTTTCACCAAACAGCCCCAGCATTTT
-	TRBV6-4	TRBJ1-1	14	-	CASSEEHWNTEAFF	TGTGCCAGCAGTGAAGAACATTGGAACACTGAAGCTTTCTTT
-	TRBV12-5	TRBJ2-6	17	-	CASSLVGTSSGANVLTF	TGTGCTAGTTCCCTTGTGGGTACATCCTCTGGGGCCAACGTCCTGACTTTC
-	TRBV6-4	TRBJ1-2	16	-	CASSDSLRGSPYGYTF	TGTGCCAGCAGTGACTCCCTTAGAGGCAGTCCCTATGGCTACACCTTC
-	TRBV5-6	TRBJ1-5	14	TRBD1	CASSTGQGGQPQHF	TGTGCCAGCAGCACCGGACAGGGCGGACAGCCCCAGCATTTT
-	TRBV19	TRBJ1-1	13	-	CASSIAMNTEAFF	TGTGCCAGTAGTATAGCGATGAACACTGAAGCTTTCTTT
-	TRBV5-5	TRBJ1-1	14	-	CASSVELANTEAFF	TGTGCCAGCAGCGTCGAATTGGCGAACACTGAAGCTTTCTTT
-	TRBV5-6	TRBJ1-6	14	-	CASSLGDHGSPLHF	TGTGCCAGCAGCTTGGGGGACCACGGCTCACCCCTCCACTTT
-	TRBV6-1	TRBJ2-3	15	-	CASRRANGGTDTQYF	TGTGCCAGCAGACGAGCTAATGGGGGCACAGATACGCAGTATTTT
-	TRBV6-5	TRBJ1-2	11	TRBD1	CASNTGGVYTF	TGTGCCAGCAATACAGGGGGTGTCTACACCTTC
-	TRBV19	TRBJ1-6	13	-	CASSIQGNSPLHF	TGTGCCAGTAGTATACAGGGGAATTCACCCCTCCACTTT
-	TRBV11-2	TRBJ1-5	15	-	CASSWGAGSNQPQHF	TGTGCCAGCAGCTGGGGAGCGGGGAGCAATCAGCCCCAGCATTTT
-	TRBV7-9	TRBJ1-1	11	-	CASSLKAEAFF	TGTGCCAGCAGCTTAAAAGCTGAAGCTTTCTTT
-	TRBV4-1	TRBJ1-2	13	-	CASSQGGAHSYTF	TGCGCCAGCAGCCAAGGCGGTGCCCACAGCTACACCTTC
-	TRBV11-2	TRBJ1-3	16	TRBD1	CASSRPGQNSGNTIYF	TGTGCCAGCAGCAGACCGGGACAGAACTCTGGAAACACCATATATTTT
-	TRBV9	TRBJ1-2	16	TRBD1	CASTPGGGRTNYGYTF	TGTGCCAGCACCCCAGGGGGGGGGCGGACTAACTATGGCTACACCTTC
-	TRBV5-1	TRBJ2-5	16	TRBD2	CASSRELAGGLETQYF	TGCGCCAGCAGCCGGGAACTAGCGGGGGGGCTAGAGACCCAGTACTTC
-	TRBV4-3	TRBJ1-2	13	-	CASSQGRGIGYTF	TGCGCCAGCAGCCAGGGAAGGGGGATCGGCTACACCTTC
-	TRBV14	TRBJ1-2	15	-	CASSHTTTGVYGYTF	TGTGCCAGCAGCCACACGACCACAGGAGTCTATGGCTACACCTTC
-	TRBV21-1	TRBJ2-4	15	-	CASSPMTRAKNIQYF	TGTGCCAGCAGCCCGATGACACGGGCCAAAAACATTCAGTACTTC
few	TRBV19	TRBJ2-1	14	-	CASSAANRVNEQFF	TGTGCCAGTAGTGCAGCGAACAGGGTCAATGAGCAGTTCTTC
-	TRBV4-2	TRBJ2-4	14	TRBD1	CASSQVTGRDIQYF	TGTGCCAGCAGCCAAGTGACAGGGCGGGACATTCAGTACTTC
-	TRBV29-1	TRBJ1-1	14	-	CSVRGPPMNTEAFF	TGCAGCGTTAGGGGCCCGCCTATGAACACTGAAGCTTTCTTT
-	TRBV5-5	TRBJ1-1	17	-	CASSLDRTGLMNTEAFF	TGTGCCAGCAGCTTGGACAGGACTGGTCTAATGAACACTGAAGCTTTCTTT
-	TRBV19	TRBJ1-6	13	-	CASSGTANSPLHF	TGTGCCAGTAGCGGAACAGCTAATTCACCCCTCCACTTT
-	TRBV4-1	TRBJ2-1	15	-	CASSQDRDLYNEQFF	TGCGCCAGCAGCCAAGATAGGGACCTTTACAATGAGCAGTTCTTC